Listed below are T cell receptor beta chains from one sample, sequenced in a study of T cell responses to AZD1222 COVID-19 vaccine. Only in-frame clones appear in the TCRdb table, and some are missing; sequencing was by immunoSEQ multiplex PCR. The table lists 100,000 to 150,000 clones, more than 75% of them singletons. Sample: peripheral blood, taken on day 0 of AZD1222 vaccination. All receptors derive from an adult in good health. CDR3s include the opening cysteine and the closing phenylalanine or tryptophan. Fields, in order: CDR3 length, J gene, clone size, D gene, V gene, CDR3 DNA, CDR3 protein. The D gene is left open where the match is weak. Expanded clones get a size class; other rows say once, few or many, or leave the size out.

>17|TRBJ2-5|few|TRBD2|TRBV24-1
TGTGCCACCAGTGATTTAGGAAGGGGACTATCCGAAGAGACCCAGTACTTC
CATSDLGRGLSEETQYF
>14|TRBJ1-4|once|.|TRBV9
TGTGCCAGCAGCGTCCAAGCATCTAATGAAAAACTGTTTTTT
CASSVQASNEKLFF
>13|TRBJ1-5|.|.|TRBV2
TGTGCCAGCAGGTGGGGTGGCAATCAGCCCCAGCATTTT
CASRWGGNQPQHF
>14|TRBJ1-2|once|.|TRBV25-1
TGTGCCAGCAGTGAATATGGCACACTCTATGGCTACACCTTC
CASSEYGTLYGYTF
>14|TRBJ2-1|.|.|TRBV5-6
TGTGCCAGCAGCCTTGGAAGGGCCTACAATGAGCAGTTCTTC
CASSLGRAYNEQFF
>14|TRBJ2-2|.|.|TRBV19
TGTGCCAGTAGAGATGGGGGAGCCACCGGGGAGCTGTTTTTT
CASRDGGATGELFF
>14|TRBJ1-2|.|TRBD1|TRBV7-9
TGTGCCAGCAGGCCGGACAGGGTTAACTATGGCTACACCTTC
CASRPDRVNYGYTF
>16|TRBJ1-2|.|TRBD1|TRBV7-2
TGTGCCAGCAGCCCAACAGGGACAGGAGGCTTATATGGCTACACCTTC
CASSPTGTGGLYGYTF
>11|TRBJ2-5|.|.|TRBV21-1
TGTGCCAGCATCGGAGTAGAGACCCAGTACTTC
CASIGVETQYF
>15|TRBJ2-2|.|TRBD2|TRBV11-1
TGTGCCAGCAGCTTAGGTAGCGGGGGCATCGGGGAGCTGTTTTTT
CASSLGSGGIGELFF
>14|TRBJ2-7|.|.|TRBV7-9
TGTGCCAGCAGCTCCAGAGAGGGTTCCTACGAGCAGTACTTC
CASSSREGSYEQYF
>16|TRBJ2-7|.|TRBD1|TRBV6-1
TGTGCCAGCAGAGAAGTGACAGGGCTCGGTATCCACGAGCAGTACTTC
CASREVTGLGIHEQYF
>14|TRBJ2-1|.|.|TRBV24-1
TGTGCCACTTCTAGCCTACTCATAAACAATGAGCAGTTCTTC
CATSSLLINNEQFF
>15|TRBJ1-2|.|TRBD1|TRBV7-2
TGTGCCAGCAGCCGGGACAGGGGGGTATTCTATGGCTACACCTTC
CASSRDRGVFYGYTF
>10|TRBJ1-2|.|.|TRBV6-6
TGTGCCAGCAGTTTCTTGGGCTACACCTTC
CASSFLGYTF
>13|TRBJ1-2|few|.|TRBV3-1/TRBV3-2
TGTGCCAGCAGCCTGGCAGGTACTAGCGGCTACACCTTC
CASSLAGTSGYTF
>16|TRBJ1-2|.|.|TRBV13
TGTGCCAGCAGCTTCGGCGGGGGGGGAGCCTACTATGGCTACACCTTC
CASSFGGGGAYYGYTF
>14|TRBJ1-1|.|.|TRBV25-1
TGTGCCAGCAGTGATGAGGGGACCTACACTGAAGCTTTCTTT
CASSDEGTYTEAFF
>15|TRBJ1-2|.|.|TRBV28
TGTGCCAGCAGTTTAGGGGGCATGACAGTCTATGGCTACACCTTC
CASSLGGMTVYGYTF
>15|TRBJ2-1|once|.|TRBV7-2
TGTGCCAGCAGCCTAATGGGGGGCCTCGCAGCTGAGCAGTTCTTC
CASSLMGGLAAEQFF
>16|TRBJ1-5|few|TRBD1|TRBV7-8
TGTGCCAGCAGCCCCCGGACAGGGGTTTTGGGTCAGCCCCAGCATTTT
CASSPRTGVLGQPQHF
>15|TRBJ2-7|.|TRBD1|TRBV4-2
TGTGCCAGCAGCCAGGCCGGGACAGGGTCCCACGAGCAGTACTTC
CASSQAGTGSHEQYF
>13|TRBJ2-7|.|.|TRBV7-6
TGTGCCAGCAGCCCGCCCGGGTATGAGGAGCAGTACTTC
CASSPPGYEEQYF
>14|TRBJ2-7|.|TRBD1|TRBV6-5
TGTGCCAGCAGTCCCGGGACAGGGTTCGACGAGCAGTACTTC
CASSPGTGFDEQYF
>15|TRBJ1-2|.|.|TRBV10-3
TGTGCCATCAGTGAGTCGCACGGGTCTAACTATGGCTACACCTTC
CAISESHGSNYGYTF
>14|TRBJ2-5|.|.|TRBV24-1
TGTGCCACCAGTGATTTGGGTGATGGGGAGACCCAGTACTTC
CATSDLGDGETQYF
>16|TRBJ1-4|.|.|TRBV18
TGTGCCAGCTCACCATATTCTCGGACAGTTAACGAAAAACTGTTTTTT
CASSPYSRTVNEKLFF